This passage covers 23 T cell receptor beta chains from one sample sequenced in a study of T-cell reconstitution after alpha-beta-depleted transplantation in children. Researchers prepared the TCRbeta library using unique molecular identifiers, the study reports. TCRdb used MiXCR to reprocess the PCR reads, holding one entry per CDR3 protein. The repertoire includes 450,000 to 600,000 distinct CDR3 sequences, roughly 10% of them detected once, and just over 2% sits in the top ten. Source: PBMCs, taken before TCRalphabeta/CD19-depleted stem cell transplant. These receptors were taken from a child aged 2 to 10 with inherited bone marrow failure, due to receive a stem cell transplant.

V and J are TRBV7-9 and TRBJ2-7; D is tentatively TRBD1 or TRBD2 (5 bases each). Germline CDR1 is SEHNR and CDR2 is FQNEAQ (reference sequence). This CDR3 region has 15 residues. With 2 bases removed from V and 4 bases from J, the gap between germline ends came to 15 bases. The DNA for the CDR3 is TGTGCCAGCAGCTTAACCGGGACGATCGAGTACGAGCAGTACTTC. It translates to CASSLTGTIEYEQYF.

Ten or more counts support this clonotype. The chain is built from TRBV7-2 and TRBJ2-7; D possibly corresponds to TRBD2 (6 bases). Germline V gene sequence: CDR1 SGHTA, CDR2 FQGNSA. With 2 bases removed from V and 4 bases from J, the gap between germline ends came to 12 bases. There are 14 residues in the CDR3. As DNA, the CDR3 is TGTGCCAGCAGCTTATTTGTGGGGGGTTACGAGCAGTACTTC. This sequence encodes CASSLFVGGYEQYF.

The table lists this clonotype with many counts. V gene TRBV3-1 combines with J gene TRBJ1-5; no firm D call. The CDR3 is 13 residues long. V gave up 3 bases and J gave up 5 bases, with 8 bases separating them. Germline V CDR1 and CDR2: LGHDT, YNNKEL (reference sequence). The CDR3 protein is CASSQAADQPQHF. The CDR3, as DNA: TGTGCCAGCAGCCAGGCAGCCGATCAGCCCCAGCATTTT.

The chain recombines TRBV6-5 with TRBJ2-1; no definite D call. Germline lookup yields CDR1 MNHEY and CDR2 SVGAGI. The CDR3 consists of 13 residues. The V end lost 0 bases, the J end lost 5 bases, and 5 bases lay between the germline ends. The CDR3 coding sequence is TGTGCCAGCAGTTACTCGGCAGACAATGAGCAGTTCTTC. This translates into CASSYSADNEQFF.

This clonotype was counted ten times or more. The chain's CDR3 is CASSFGDRGNQPQHF. CDR3 nucleotide sequence: TGTGCCAGCAGTTTTGGGGACAGGGGCAATCAGCCCCAGCATTTT. This sequence joins TRBV12-3 or TRBV12-4 and TRBJ1-5; 9 nucleotides agree with TRBD1. The CDR3 loop spans 15 amino acids. Trimming removed 3 bases from V and 2 bases from J; junction bases left unmatched: 2.

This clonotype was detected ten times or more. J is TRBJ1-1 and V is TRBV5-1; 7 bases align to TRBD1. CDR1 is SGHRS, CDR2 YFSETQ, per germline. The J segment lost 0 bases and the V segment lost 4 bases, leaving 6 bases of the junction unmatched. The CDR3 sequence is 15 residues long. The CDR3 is CASSPRQGMNTEAFF. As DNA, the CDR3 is TGCGCCAGCAGCCCCCGACAGGGTATGAACACTGAAGCTTTCTTT.

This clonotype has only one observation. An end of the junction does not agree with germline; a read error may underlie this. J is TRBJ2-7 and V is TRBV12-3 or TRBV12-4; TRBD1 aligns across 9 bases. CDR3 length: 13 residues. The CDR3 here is CASSGTGFYDQYF. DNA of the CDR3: TGTGCCAGCAGTGGGACAGGGTTCTACGACCAGTACTTC.

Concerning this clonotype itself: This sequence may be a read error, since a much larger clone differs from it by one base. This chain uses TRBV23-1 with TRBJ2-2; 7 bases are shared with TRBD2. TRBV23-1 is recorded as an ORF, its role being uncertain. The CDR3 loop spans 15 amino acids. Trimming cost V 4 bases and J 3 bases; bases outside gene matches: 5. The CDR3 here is CASSLKRGHTGELFF. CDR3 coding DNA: TGCGCCAGCAGTCTCAAGCGGGGACACACCGGGGAGCTGTTTTTT.

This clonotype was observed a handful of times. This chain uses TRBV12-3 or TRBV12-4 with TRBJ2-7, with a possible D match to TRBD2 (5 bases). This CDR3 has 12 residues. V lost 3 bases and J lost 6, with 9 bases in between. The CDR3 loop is CASSFDRGEQYF. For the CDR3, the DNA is TGTGCCAGCAGTTTTGACCGGGGCGAGCAGTACTTC.

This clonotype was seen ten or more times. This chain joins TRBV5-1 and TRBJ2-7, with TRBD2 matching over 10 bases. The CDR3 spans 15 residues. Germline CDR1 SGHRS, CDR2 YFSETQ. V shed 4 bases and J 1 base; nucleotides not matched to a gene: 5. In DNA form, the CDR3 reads TGCGCCAGCAGCCCAGGACTAGCGGCTTCCTACGAGCAGTACTTC. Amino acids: CASSPGLAASYEQYF.

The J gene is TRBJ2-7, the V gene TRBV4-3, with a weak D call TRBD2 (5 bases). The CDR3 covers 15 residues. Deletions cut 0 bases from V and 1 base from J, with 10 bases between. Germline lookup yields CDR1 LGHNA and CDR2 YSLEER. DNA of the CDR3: TGCGCCAGCAGCCAAGAGAGGCCGGGATCCTACGAGCAGTACTTC. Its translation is CASSQERPGSYEQYF.

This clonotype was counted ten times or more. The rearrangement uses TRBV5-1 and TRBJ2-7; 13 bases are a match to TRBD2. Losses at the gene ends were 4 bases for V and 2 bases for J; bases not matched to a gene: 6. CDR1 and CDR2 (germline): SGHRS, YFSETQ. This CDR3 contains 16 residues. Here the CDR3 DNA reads TGCGCCAGCAGCCTGGGGACTAGCGGGATCACCTACGAGCAGTACTTC. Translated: CASSLGTSGITYEQYF.

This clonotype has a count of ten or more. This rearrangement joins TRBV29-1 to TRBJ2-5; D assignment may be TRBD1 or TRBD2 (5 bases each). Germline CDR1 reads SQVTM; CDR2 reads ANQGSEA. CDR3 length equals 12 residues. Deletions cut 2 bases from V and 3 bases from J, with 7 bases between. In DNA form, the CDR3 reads TGCAGCGTTGAAAGGGGAGAAGAGACCCAGTACTTC. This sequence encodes CSVERGEETQYF. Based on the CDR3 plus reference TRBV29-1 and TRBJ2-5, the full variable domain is SAVISQKPSRDICQRGTSLTIQCQVDSQVTMMFWYRQQPGQSLTLIATANQGSEATYESGFVIDKFPISRPNLTFSTLTVSNMSPEDSSIYLCSVERGEETQYFGPGTRLLVL.

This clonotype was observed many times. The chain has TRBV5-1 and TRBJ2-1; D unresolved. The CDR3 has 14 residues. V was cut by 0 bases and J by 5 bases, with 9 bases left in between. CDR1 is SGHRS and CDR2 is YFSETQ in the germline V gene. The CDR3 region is CASSLALENNEQFF. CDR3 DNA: TGCGCCAGCAGCTTGGCTTTAGAGAACAATGAGCAGTTCTTC.

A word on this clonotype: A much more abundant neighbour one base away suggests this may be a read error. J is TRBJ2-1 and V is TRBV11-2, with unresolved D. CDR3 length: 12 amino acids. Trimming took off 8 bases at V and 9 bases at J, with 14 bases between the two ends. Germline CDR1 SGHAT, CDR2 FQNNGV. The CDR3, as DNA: TGTGCCAGCGGCTCCTCAATCATTGAGCAGTTCTTC. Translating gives CASGSSIIEQFF.

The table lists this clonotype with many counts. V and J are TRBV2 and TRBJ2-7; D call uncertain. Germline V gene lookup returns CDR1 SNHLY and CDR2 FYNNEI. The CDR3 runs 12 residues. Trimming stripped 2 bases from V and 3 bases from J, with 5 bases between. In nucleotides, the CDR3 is TGTGCCAGCAGTGAACCAAACTACGAGCAGTACTTC. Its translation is CASSEPNYEQYF.

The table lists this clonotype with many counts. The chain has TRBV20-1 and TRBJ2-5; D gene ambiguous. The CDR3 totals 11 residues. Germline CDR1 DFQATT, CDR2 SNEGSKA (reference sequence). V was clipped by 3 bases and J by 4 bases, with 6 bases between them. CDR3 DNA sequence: TGCAGTGCTAGCAACAGAGAGACCCAGTACTTC. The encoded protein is CSASNRETQYF.

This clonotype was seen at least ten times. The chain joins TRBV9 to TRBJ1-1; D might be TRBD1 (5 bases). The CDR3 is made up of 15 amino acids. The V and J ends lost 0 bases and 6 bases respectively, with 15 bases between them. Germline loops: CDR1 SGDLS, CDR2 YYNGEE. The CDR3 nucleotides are TGTGCCAGCAGCGTAGAGGGACTCGTCGGCGCTGAAGCTTTCTTT. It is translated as CASSVEGLVGAEAFF.

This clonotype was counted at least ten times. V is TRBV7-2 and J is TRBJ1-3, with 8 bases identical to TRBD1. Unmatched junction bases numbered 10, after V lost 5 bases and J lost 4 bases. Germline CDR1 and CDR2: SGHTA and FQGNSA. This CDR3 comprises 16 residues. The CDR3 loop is CASSAQGAVWGNTIYF. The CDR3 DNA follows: TGTGCCAGCAGCGCCCAGGGGGCGGTGTGGGGAAACACCATATATTTT.

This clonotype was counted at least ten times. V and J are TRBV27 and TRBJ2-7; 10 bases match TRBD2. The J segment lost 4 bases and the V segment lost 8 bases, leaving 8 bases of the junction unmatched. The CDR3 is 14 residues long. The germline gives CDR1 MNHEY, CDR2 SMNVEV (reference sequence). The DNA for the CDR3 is TGTGCCAGCTCACCCGTAGCGGGGGGATACGAGCAGTACTTC. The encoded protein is CASSPVAGGYEQYF.

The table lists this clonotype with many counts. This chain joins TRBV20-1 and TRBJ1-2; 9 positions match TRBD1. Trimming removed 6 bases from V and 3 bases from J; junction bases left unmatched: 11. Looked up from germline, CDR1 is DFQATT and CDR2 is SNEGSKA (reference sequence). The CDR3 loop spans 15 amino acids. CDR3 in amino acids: CSAPFMGQGDYGYTF. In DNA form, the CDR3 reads TGCAGTGCCCCATTCATGGGACAGGGTGACTATGGCTACACCTTC.

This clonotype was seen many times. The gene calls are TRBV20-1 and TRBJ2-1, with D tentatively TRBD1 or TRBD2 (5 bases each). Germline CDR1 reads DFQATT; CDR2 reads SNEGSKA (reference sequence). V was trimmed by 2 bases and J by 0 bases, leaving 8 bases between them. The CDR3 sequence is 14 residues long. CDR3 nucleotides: TGCAGTGCTAGATGGGGGAACTCCTACAATGAGCAGTTCTTC. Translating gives CSARWGNSYNEQFF.

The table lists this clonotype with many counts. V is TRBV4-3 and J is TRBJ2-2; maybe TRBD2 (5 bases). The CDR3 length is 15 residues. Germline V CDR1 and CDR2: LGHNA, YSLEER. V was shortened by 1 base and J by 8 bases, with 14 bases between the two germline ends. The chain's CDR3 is CASSQAWTLAGELFF. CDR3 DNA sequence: TGCGCCAGCAGCCAAGCCTGGACTCTGGCAGGGGAGCTGTTTTTT.